These T cell receptor beta chains were read from a single sample in a study of cytomegalovirus exposure and HLA in healthy donors. The assay was immunoSEQ multiplex PCR, and TCRdb's table has in-frame clones only and misses some. The top ten clones hold over 1.5% of a sample with 170,000 or so clones, 83% of them seen once. What was sequenced was PBMCs. Every receptor here comes from a man between 50 and 59 years old in good health and CMV-seronegative. Both conserved end residues are part of each CDR3.

CDR3 protein	V gene	J gene
CASSREGPGNTIYF	TRBV4-3	TRBJ1-3
CASSPLTGHWEQYF	TRBV7-8	TRBJ2-7
CASPGTRYEQYF	TRBV27	.
CASSQSLSSGETQYF	TRBV4-1	TRBJ2-5
CASSLAPGLLGEKLFF	TRBV5-1	TRBJ1-4
CASSRARAGGQETQYF	TRBV7-7	TRBJ2-5
CASSLGQGSYEQFF	TRBV5-1	TRBJ2-1
CASSEYGGQADEQFF	TRBV25-1	TRBJ2-1
CASSGSGTGDTYEQYF	TRBV9	TRBJ2-7
CASSPRQGVREQYF	TRBV19	TRBJ2-7
CAINQGWTTDTQYF	TRBV6-1	TRBJ2-3
CATYRDRNSPLHF	TRBV28	TRBJ1-6